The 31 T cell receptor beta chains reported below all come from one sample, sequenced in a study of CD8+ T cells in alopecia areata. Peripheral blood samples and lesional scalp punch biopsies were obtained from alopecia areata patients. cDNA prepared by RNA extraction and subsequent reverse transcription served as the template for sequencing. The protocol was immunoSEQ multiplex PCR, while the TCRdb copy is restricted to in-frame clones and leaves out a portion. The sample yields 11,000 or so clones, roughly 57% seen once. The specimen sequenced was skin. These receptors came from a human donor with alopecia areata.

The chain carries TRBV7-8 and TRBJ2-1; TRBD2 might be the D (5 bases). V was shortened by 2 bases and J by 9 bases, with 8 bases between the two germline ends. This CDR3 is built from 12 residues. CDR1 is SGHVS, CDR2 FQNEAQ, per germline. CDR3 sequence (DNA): TGTGCCAGCAGCTTAAGTGGACTTGAGCAGTTCTTC. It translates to CASSLSGLEQFF.

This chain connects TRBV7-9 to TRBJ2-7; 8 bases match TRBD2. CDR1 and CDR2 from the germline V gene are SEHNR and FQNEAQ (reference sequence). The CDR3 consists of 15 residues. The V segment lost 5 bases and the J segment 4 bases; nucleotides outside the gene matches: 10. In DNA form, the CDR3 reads TGTGCCAGCAGCCCCGGGGGGGGGCTTCAATACGAGCAGTACTTC. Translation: CASSPGGGLQYEQYF.

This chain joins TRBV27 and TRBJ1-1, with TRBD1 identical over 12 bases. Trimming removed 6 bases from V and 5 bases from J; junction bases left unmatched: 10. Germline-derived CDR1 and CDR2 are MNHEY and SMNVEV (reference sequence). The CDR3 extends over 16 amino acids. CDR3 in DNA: TGTGCCAGCAGAGAGGGGGGACAGGGGGCGGATACTGAAGCTTTCTTT. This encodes CASREGGQGADTEAFF.

The CDR3 reads CASSLDGTSETTGELFF. The CDR3 DNA reads as TGTGCCAGCAGCTTAGATGGGACTAGCGAGACCACCGGGGAGCTGTTTTTT. V is TRBV7-9 and J is TRBJ2-2; 10 bases are shared with TRBD2. Germline CDR1 is SEHNR and CDR2 is FQNEAQ (reference sequence). This CDR3 has 17 amino acids. V was pared by 1 base and J by 4 bases, with 6 bases of the junction left unmatched.

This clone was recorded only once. CDR3 coding DNA: TGTGCCAGCAGGGGGACGGAGAATTCACCCCTCCACTTT. Its protein product is CASRGTENSPLHF. This chain uses TRBV4-2 with TRBJ1-6; weak D call: TRBD1 (5 bases). The germline gives CDR1 LGHNA, CDR2 YNFKEQ. Trimming removed 6 bases from V and 7 bases from J, with 10 bases in between. The CDR3 runs 13 residues.

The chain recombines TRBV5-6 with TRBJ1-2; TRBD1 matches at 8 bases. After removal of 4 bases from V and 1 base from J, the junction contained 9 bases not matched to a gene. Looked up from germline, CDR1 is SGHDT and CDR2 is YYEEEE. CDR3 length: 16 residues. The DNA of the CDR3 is TGTGCCAGCAGCGGTGGACAGGGACTTATTAACTATGGCTACACCTTC. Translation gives CASSGGQGLINYGYTF.

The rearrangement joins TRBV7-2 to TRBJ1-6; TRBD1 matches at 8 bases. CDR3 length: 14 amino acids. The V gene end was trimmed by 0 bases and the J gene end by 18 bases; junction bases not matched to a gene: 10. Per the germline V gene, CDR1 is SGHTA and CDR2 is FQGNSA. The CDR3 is CASSLAVRGPSPHF. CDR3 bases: TGTGCCAGCAGCTTAGCGGTCAGGGGGCCGTCCCCCCACTTT.

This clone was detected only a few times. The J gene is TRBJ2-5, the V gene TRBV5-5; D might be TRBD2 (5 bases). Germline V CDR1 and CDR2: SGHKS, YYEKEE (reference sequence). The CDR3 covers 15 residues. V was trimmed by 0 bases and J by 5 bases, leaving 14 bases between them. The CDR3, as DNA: TGTGCCAGCAGCTTGGCCGGGGTTAAGGCTGAGACCCAGTACTTC. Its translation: CASSLAGVKAETQYF. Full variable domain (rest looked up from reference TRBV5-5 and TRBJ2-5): DAGVTQSPTHLIKTRGQQVTLRCSPISGHKSVSWYQQVLGQGPQFIFQYYEKEERGRGNFPDRFSARQFPNYSSELNVNALLLGDSALYLCASSLAGVKAETQYFGPGTRLLVL.

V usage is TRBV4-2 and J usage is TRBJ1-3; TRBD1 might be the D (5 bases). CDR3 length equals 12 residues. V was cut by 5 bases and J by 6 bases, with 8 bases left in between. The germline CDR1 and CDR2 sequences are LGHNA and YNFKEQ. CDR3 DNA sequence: TGTGCCAGCAGCTTCAGGGTAAACACCATATATTTT. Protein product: CASSFRVNTIYF.

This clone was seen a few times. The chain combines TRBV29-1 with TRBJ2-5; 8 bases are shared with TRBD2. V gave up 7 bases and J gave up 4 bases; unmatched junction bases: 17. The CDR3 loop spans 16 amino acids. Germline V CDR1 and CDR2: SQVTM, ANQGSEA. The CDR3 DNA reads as TGCAGCGGGGCGGGGGCGACTAGCGCCCGGGGAGAGACCCAGTACTTC. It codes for CSGAGATSARGETQYF.

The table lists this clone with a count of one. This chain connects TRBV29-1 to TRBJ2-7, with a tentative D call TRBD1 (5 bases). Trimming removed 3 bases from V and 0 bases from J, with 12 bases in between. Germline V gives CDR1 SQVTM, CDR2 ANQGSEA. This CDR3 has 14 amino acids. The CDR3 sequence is CSVDAGLSSYEQYF. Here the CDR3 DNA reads TGCAGCGTTGATGCAGGGCTAAGCTCCTACGAGCAGTACTTC.

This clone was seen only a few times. The CDR3 loop reads CASSFQGTRSEQFF. For the CDR3, the DNA is TGTGCCAGCAGCTTTCAGGGCACTAGGAGTGAGCAGTTCTTC. The chain links TRBV11-3 to TRBJ2-1, with D possibly called TRBD1 or TRBD2 (5 bases each). Germline V gives CDR1 SGHNT, CDR2 YENEEA. This CDR3 has 14 amino acids. Deletions cut 3 bases from V and 9 bases from J, with 15 bases between.

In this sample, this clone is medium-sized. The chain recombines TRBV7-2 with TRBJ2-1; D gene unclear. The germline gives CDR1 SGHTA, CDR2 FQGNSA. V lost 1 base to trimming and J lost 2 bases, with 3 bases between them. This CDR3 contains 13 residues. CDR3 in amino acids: CASSLGAYNEQFF. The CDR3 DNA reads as TGTGCCAGCAGCTTAGGGGCCTACAATGAGCAGTTCTTC.

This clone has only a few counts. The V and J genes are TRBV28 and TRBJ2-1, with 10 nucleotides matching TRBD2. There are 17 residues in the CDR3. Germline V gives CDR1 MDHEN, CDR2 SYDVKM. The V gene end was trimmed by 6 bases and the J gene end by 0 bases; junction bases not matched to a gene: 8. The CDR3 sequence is CASSGLAGASSYNEQFF. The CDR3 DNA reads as TGTGCCAGCAGCGGGCTAGCGGGGGCTAGCTCCTACAATGAGCAGTTCTTC.

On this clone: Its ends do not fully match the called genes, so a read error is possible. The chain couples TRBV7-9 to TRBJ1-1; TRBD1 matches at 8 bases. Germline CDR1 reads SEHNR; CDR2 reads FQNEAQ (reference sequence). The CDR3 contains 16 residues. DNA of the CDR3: TGCGCCAGCAGCCAAGATATTGACAGGGGGAACACTGAAGCTTTCTTT. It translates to CASSQDIDRGNTEAFF.

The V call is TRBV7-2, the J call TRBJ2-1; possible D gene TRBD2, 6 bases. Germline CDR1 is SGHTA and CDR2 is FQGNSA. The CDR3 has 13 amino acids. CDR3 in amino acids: CVTQRARYNEQFF. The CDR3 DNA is TGTGTTACGCAGCGGGCGAGATACAATGAGCAGTTCTTC.

The CDR3 DNA reads TGTGCCAGCAGTTGGCCGGGGGGGGTGGTCTACGAGCAGTACTTC. This encodes CASSWPGGVVYEQYF. This rearrangement joins TRBV28 to TRBJ2-7; 8 bases line up with TRBD2. Germline values: CDR1 MDHEN, CDR2 SYDVKM. V lost 4 bases, J lost 3 bases, and 8 bases stayed unmatched. This CDR3 comprises 15 residues.

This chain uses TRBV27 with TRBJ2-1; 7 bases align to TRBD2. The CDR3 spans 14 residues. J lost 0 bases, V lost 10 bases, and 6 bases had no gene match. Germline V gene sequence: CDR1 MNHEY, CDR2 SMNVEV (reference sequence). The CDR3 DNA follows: TGTGCCAAGCCCGGGGGGTCCTCCTACAATGAGCAGTTCTTC. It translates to CAKPGGSSYNEQFF.

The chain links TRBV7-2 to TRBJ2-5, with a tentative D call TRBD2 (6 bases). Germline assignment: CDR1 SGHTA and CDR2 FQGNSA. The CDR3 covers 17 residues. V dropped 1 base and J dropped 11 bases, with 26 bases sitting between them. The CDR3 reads CASSLVWGGQGWEEQYF. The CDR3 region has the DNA TGTGCCAGCAGCTTAGTGTGGGGAGGACAAGGGTGGGAAGAGCAGTACTTC.

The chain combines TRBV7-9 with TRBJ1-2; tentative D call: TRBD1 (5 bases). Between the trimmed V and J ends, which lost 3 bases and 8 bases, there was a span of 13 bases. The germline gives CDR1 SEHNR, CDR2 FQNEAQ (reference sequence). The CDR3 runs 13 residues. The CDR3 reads CASSFLRGDGYTF. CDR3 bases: TGTGCCAGCAGCTTCCTGAGGGGAGACGGCTACACCTTC.

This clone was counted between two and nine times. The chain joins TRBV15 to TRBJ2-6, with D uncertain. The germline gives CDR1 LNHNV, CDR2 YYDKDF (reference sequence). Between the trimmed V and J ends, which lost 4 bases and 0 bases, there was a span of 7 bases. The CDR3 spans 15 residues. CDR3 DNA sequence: TGTGCCACCAGCAACAGCTACTCTGGGGCCAACGTCCTGACTTTC. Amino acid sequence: CATSNSYSGANVLTF.

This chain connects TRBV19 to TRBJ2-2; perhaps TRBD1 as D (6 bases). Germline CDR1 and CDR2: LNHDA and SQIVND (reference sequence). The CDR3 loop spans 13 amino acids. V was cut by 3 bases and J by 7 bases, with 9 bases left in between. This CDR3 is CASSIKGVGELFF. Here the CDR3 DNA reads TGTGCCAGTAGTATTAAGGGGGTCGGGGAGCTGTTTTTT.

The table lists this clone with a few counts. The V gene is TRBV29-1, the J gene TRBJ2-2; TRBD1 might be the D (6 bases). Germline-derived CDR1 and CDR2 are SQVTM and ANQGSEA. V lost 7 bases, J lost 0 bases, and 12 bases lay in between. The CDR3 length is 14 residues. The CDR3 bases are TGCAGCGCCCTGACAGGAGCGAACACCGGGGAGCTGTTTTTT. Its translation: CSALTGANTGELFF.

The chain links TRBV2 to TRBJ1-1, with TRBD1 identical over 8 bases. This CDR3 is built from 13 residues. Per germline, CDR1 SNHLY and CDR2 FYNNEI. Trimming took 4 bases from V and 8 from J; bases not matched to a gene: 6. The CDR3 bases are TGTGCCAGCAGTGTACGAGGACAGGGAGAAGCTTTCTTT. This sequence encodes CASSVRGQGEAFF.

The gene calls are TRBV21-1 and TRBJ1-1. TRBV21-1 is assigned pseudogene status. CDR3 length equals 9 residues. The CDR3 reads CASFMKVFF. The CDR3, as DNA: TGTGCCAGCTTCATGAAGGTCTTCTTT.

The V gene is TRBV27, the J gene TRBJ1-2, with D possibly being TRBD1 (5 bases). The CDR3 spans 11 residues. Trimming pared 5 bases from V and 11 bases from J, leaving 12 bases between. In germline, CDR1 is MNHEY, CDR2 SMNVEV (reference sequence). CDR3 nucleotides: TGTGCCAGCAGTCAGGGTTTGAGGTACACCTTC. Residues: CASSQGLRYTF.

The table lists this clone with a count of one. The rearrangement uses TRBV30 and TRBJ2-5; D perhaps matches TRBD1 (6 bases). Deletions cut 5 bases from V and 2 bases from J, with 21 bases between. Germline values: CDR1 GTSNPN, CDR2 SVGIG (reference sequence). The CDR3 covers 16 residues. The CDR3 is CAWFTTGRPYQETQYF. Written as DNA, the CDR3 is TGTGCCTGGTTCACGACAGGACGACCTTATCAAGAGACCCAGTACTTC.

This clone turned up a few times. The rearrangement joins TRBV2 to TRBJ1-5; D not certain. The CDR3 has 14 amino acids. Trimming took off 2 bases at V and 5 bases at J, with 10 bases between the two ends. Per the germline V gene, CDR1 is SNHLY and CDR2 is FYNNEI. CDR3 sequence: CASSEWLQDQPQHF. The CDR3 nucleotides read TGTGCCAGCAGTGAATGGTTGCAAGATCAGCCCCAGCATTTT.

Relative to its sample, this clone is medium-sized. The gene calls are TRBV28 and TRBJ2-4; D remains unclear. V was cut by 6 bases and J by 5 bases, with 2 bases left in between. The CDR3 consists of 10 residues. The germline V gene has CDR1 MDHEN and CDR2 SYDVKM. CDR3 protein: CASSENIQYF. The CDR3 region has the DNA TGTGCCAGCAGCGAAAACATTCAGTACTTC.

CDR3 in DNA: TGTGCCAGCAGTTACCGGTTCTCGAACACCGGGGAGCTGTTTTTT. Its translation is CASSYRFSNTGELFF. The V and J genes are TRBV6-5 and TRBJ2-2; D is unclear. V lost 2 bases and J 0 bases, leaving 7 bases between the germline ends. The germline CDR1 and CDR2 sequences are MNHEY and SVGAGI. CDR3 length: 15 residues.

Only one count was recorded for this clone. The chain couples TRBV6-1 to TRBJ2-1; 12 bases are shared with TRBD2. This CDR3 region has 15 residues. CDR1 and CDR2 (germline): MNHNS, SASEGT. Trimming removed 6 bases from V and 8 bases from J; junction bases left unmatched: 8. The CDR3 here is CASSPLAGGSHEQFF. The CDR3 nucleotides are TGTGCCAGCAGCCCGCTAGCGGGAGGGAGCCATGAGCAGTTCTTC.